One sample yielded the 27 T cell receptor beta chains listed below, sequenced in a study of blood T cell repertoires in COVID-19. The assay was immunoSEQ multiplex PCR, and TCRdb's table has in-frame clones only and misses some. The repertoire has about 200,000 clones, 86% of them found once; the top ten carry around 23%. Specimen: PBMCs or T cells enriched from blood (not recorded which). These receptors all stem from a woman aged 40-49 years in a cohort exposed to, infected with or recovered from COVID-19 (not recorded which).

The chain has TRBV27 and TRBJ2-7, with D perhaps matching TRBD1 (5 bases). V shed 1 base and J shed 6 bases, with 10 bases lying between them. Germline loops: CDR1 MNHEY, CDR2 SMNVEV (reference sequence). The CDR3 is made up of 13 amino acids. The CDR3 DNA is TGTGCCAGCAGTTTATTAAGCCAGGGCGAGCAGTACTTC. Translation: CASSLLSQGEQYF.

The rearrangement uses TRBV7-8 and TRBJ2-7, with 8 bases aligning to TRBD1. V lost 0 bases to trimming and J lost 8 bases; unmatched junction nucleotides: 9. Germline values: CDR1 SGHVS, CDR2 FQNEAQ. The CDR3 runs to 15 residues. The chain's CDR3 is CASSLAPGGGSQQYF. The CDR3 DNA reads TGTGCCAGCAGCTTAGCCCCAGGGGGCGGTTCTCAGCAGTACTTC.

This clone has a single count. The CDR3 loop is CASSYLGQGSGEQFF. The CDR3 DNA is TGTGCCAGCAGTTACTTAGGACAGGGATCGGGGGAGCAGTTCTTC. This sequence joins TRBV6-5 and TRBJ2-1; 8 bases line up with TRBD1. V dropped 1 base and J dropped 10; count of bases not matched to a gene: 9. The CDR3 length is 15 residues. The germline V gene has CDR1 MNHEY and CDR2 SVGAGI.

The rearrangement joins TRBV12-3 or TRBV12-4 to TRBJ2-7; the D is unclear. The CDR3 sequence is 13 residues long. With 0 bases removed from V and 4 bases from J, the gap between germline ends came to 7 bases. This chain's CDR3 is CASSLARLYEQYF. Here the CDR3 DNA reads TGTGCCAGCAGTTTAGCGAGATTATACGAGCAGTACTTC.

V gene TRBV7-9 combines with J gene TRBJ1-5; D is unclear. Trimming removed 6 bases from V and 2 bases from J, with 11 bases in between. The CDR3 is 14 amino acids. Per germline, CDR1 SEHNR and CDR2 FQNEAQ (reference sequence). The CDR3 reads CASSHPSGNQPQHF. CDR3 DNA sequence: TGTGCCAGCAGTCATCCGTCGGGCAATCAGCCCCAGCATTTT.

The gene calls are TRBV21-1 and TRBJ2-2; no check of the table's D call, TRBD2, against the DNA was made. TRBV21-1 is noted as a pseudogene. The CDR3 runs to 12 residues. CDR3 in DNA: TGTGCCATGGAGGATAACACCGGGGAGCTGTTTTTT. Translating gives CAMEDNTGELFF.

The rearrangement uses TRBV12-3 or TRBV12-4 and TRBJ2-5; 8 nucleotides match TRBD1. The CDR3 extends over 13 amino acids. The trim removed 7 bases at V and 4 bases at J, leaving 5 bases unmatched. The CDR3 region has the DNA TGTGCCAGCACTCCAGGGGGCGGAGAGACCCAGTACTTC. Translating it yields CASTPGGGETQYF.

V gene TRBV5-1 combines with J gene TRBJ2-7; D uncertain. Trimming removed 2 bases at V and 6 bases at J, with 6 bases between. Germline-derived CDR1 and CDR2 are SGHRS and YFSETQ. The CDR3 has 11 amino acids. The CDR3, as DNA: TGCGCCAGCAGCTTCGGAGTCGAGCAGTACTTC. The encoded protein is CASSFGVEQYF.

This sequence joins TRBV7-8 and TRBJ1-2; tentatively, D is TRBD1 (6 bases). Trimming pared 4 bases from V and 0 bases from J, leaving 18 bases between. Looked up from germline, CDR1 is SGHVS and CDR2 is FQNEAQ. CDR3 length: 17 amino acids. Here the CDR3 reads CASSSPTMDSTNYGYTF. The CDR3 DNA sequence: TGTGCCAGCAGCTCCCCTACAATGGACAGCACTAACTATGGCTACACCTTC.

The V and J genes are TRBV3-1 (or the pseudogene TRBV3-2) and TRBJ1-1, with a weak D call TRBD1 (6 bases). The CDR3 spans 16 residues. Germline V gene sequence: CDR1 LGHDT, CDR2 YNNKEL (reference sequence). Trimming cost V 1 base and J 6 bases, with 18 bases left between them. The CDR3 sequence: CASSQGFWGHTPEAFF. The DNA for the CDR3 is TGTGCCAGCAGCCAAGGGTTTTGGGGACACACCCCTGAAGCTTTCTTT.

The rearrangement uses TRBV5-5 and TRBJ1-1; no clear D. The V gene lost 3 bases and the J gene lost 6 bases, with 9 bases spanning the gap. The germline gives CDR1 SGHKS, CDR2 YYEKEE (reference sequence). The CDR3 spans 12 residues. The CDR3 loop reads CASSSNVAEAFF. CDR3 bases: TGTGCCAGCAGCTCTAATGTGGCTGAAGCTTTCTTT.

CDR3 DNA: TGTGCCAGCAGCTTAGCGGTTATTCAGGCCCTCCACTTT. Protein: CASSLAVIQALHF. The chain carries TRBV7-8 and TRBJ1-6; no reliable D call. The CDR3 runs 13 residues. In germline, CDR1 is SGHVS, CDR2 FQNEAQ. V lost 0 bases, J lost 14 bases, and 11 bases lay in between.

The chain employs TRBV6-5 and TRBJ1-2, with 7 bases matching TRBD1. The germline V gene has CDR1 MNHEY and CDR2 SVGAGI. This CDR3 region has 13 residues. V dropped 5 bases and J dropped 2; count of bases not matched to a gene: 2. In DNA, the CDR3 is TGTGCCAGCAGTACGACAGGGAACTATGGCTACACCTTC. This codes for CASSTTGNYGYTF.

This chain connects TRBV9 to TRBJ2-1, with 12 bases fitting TRBD1. Germline V gene lookup returns CDR1 SGDLS and CDR2 YYNGEE. This CDR3 is 16 amino acids long. V lost 3 bases and J lost 8; bases outside the gene matches: 9. The CDR3 protein is CASSDSGTGGFYEQFF. CDR3 bases: TGTGCCAGCAGCGACTCCGGGACAGGGGGCTTTTATGAGCAGTTCTTC.

The chain links TRBV15 to TRBJ1-5, with TRBD1 as a possible D gene (5 bases). The CDR3 is 14 residues long. Germline CDR1 reads LNHNV; CDR2 reads YYDKDF (reference sequence). V was clipped by 1 base and J by 1 base, with 5 bases between them. DNA of the CDR3: TGTGCCACCAGCAGAGCAGGGAGCAATCAGCCCCAGCATTTT. Translating gives CATSRAGSNQPQHF.

V usage is TRBV2 and J usage is TRBJ1-6; 10 nucleotides line up with TRBD1. Germline V gene sequence: CDR1 SNHLY, CDR2 FYNNEI. V shed 8 bases and J 10 bases; nucleotides not matched to a gene: 8. The CDR3 consists of 14 residues. The CDR3 sequence: CASDPGQGRSPLHF. The CDR3 nucleotides read TGTGCCAGCGACCCGGGACAGGGGAGGTCACCCCTCCACTTT.

This chain uses TRBV11-3 with TRBJ2-3; 9 bases are shared with TRBD1. Germline V gene data show CDR1 as SGHNT and CDR2 as YENEEA. V shed 5 bases, J shed 4 bases, and the junction held 13 bases outside the gene matches. This CDR3 has 17 amino acids. CDR3 region: CASSAYLQGAGADTQYF. The CDR3, as DNA: TGTGCCAGCAGCGCATACCTACAGGGGGCCGGCGCAGATACGCAGTATTTT. Full variable domain (rest looked up from reference TRBV11-3 and TRBJ2-3): EAGVVQSPRYKIIEKKQPVAFWCNPISGHNTLYWYLQNLGQGPELLIRYENEEAVDDSQLPKDRFSAERLKGVDSTLKIQPAELGDSAVYLCASSAYLQGAGADTQYFGPGTRLTVL.

A word on this clone: The same CDR3 arises from other DNA sequences in this sample as well. The chain links TRBV18 to TRBJ1-3; 9 bases are shared with TRBD1. Trimming took 0 bases from V and 5 from J; bases not matched to a gene: 2. This CDR3 comprises 15 residues. The germline V gene encodes CDR1 KGHSH and CDR2 LQKENI. Here the CDR3 DNA reads TGTGCCAGCTCACCACCGGGACAGGGTCGAAACACCATATATTTT. Translation: CASSPPGQGRNTIYF.

J is TRBJ2-7 and V is TRBV9; D is unresolved. Germline assignment: CDR1 SGDLS and CDR2 YYNGEE. There are 13 residues in the CDR3. Trimming took 0 bases from V and 3 from J, leaving 7 bases between them. The CDR3 sequence: CASSVGVDYEQYF. The CDR3 DNA reads TGTGCCAGCAGCGTAGGAGTAGACTACGAGCAGTACTTC.

The CDR3 spells CATSPHPGTYNEQFF. The CDR3 DNA sequence: TGTGCCACCAGCCCTCACCCCGGGACCTACAATGAGCAGTTCTTC. J is TRBJ2-1 and V is TRBV15; tentatively, D is TRBD2 (5 bases). Germline CDR1 LNHNV, CDR2 YYDKDF (reference sequence). This CDR3 contains 15 residues. Trimming stripped 5 bases from V and 2 bases from J, with 13 bases between. Variable domain in full (rest from reference TRBV15 and TRBJ2-1): DAMVIQNPRYQVTQFGKPVTLSCSQTLNHNVMYWYQQKSSQAPKLLFHYYDKDFNNEADTPDNFQSRRPNTSFCFLDIRSPGLGDTAMYLCATSPHPGTYNEQFFGPGTRLTVL.

The rearrangement joins TRBV10-3 to TRBJ2-7, with 9 nucleotides matching TRBD1. CDR3 length: 16 residues. Trimming at V came to 4 bases and at J to 7 bases, leaving 14 bases not matched to a gene. The germline V gene has CDR1 ENHRY and CDR2 SYGVKD. This CDR3 reads CAISVEHRGLFGEQYF. Here the CDR3 DNA reads TGTGCCATCAGTGTCGAGCACAGGGGGCTTTTTGGGGAGCAGTACTTC.

This chain connects TRBV7-9 to TRBJ2-2; D is undetermined. Germline V CDR1 and CDR2: SEHNR, FQNEAQ (reference sequence). The length of the CDR3 is 13 residues. V was cut by 7 bases and J by 6 bases, with 12 bases left in between. CDR3 sequence reads: CASISPSSGELFF. The CDR3 DNA reads as TGTGCCAGCATCTCCCCCTCGTCCGGGGAGCTGTTTTTT.

The V and J genes are TRBV3-1 (or the pseudogene TRBV3-2) and TRBJ2-7; possible D gene TRBD2, 7 bases. Trimming pared 0 bases from V and 4 bases from J, leaving 13 bases between. Germline CDR1 is LGHDT and CDR2 is YNNKEL (reference sequence). The CDR3 sequence is 15 residues long. The CDR3 DNA follows: TGTGCCAGCAGCCAAGATGACGGGGGGCGATACGAGCAGTACTTC. It codes for CASSQDDGGRYEQYF.

The V and J genes are TRBV20-1 and TRBJ1-5; D possibly corresponds to TRBD1 (6 bases). Germline CDR1 and CDR2: DFQATT and SNEGSKA (reference sequence). Trimming removed 3 bases at V and 1 base at J, with 7 bases between. The CDR3 runs 13 residues. The CDR3 loop is CSASGGSNQPQHF. CDR3 sequence (DNA): TGCAGTGCTAGTGGGGGCAGCAATCAGCCCCAGCATTTT.

This clone was seen once. Here the CDR3 reads CATSSRGLSYEQYF. The CDR3 DNA follows: TGTGCCACCAGCAGCAGGGGGCTCTCCTACGAGCAGTACTTC. V usage is TRBV15 and J usage is TRBJ2-7; 8 bases are shared with TRBD1. CDR1 and CDR2 from the germline V gene are LNHNV and YYDKDF (reference sequence). The CDR3 consists of 14 residues. V was clipped by 3 bases and J by 0 bases; unmatched bases: 1.

The J gene is TRBJ1-2, the V gene TRBV7-9; 8 bases line up with TRBD1. The CDR3 runs to 14 residues. With 5 bases clipped from V and 4 bases from J, the junction kept 6 bases outside the gene matches. Germline-derived CDR1 and CDR2 are SEHNR and FQNEAQ (reference sequence). The CDR3 region is CASSDSGTGYGYTF. For the CDR3, the DNA is TGTGCCAGCAGCGATTCCGGGACAGGCTATGGCTACACCTTC.

The chain uses TRBV7-6 and TRBJ2-5; TRBD2 might be the D (6 bases). The CDR3 has 18 amino acids. Trimming left V 1 base short and J 1 base short, with 19 bases between. Germline CDR1 and CDR2: SGHVS and FNYEAQ. CDR3 nucleotide sequence: TGTGCCAGCAGCTTAGAGGGAGGTAGGGGCCAGGCCCAAGAGACCCAGTACTTC. Protein: CASSLEGGRGQAQETQYF. Using reference TRBV7-6 and TRBJ2-5 for the parts outside the CDR3, the full variable domain is GAGVSQSPRYKVTKRGQDVALRCDPISGHVSLYWYRQALGQGPEFLTYFNYEAQQDKSGLPNDRFSAERPEGSISTLTIQRTEQRDSAMYRCASSLEGGRGQAQETQYFGPGTRLLVL.